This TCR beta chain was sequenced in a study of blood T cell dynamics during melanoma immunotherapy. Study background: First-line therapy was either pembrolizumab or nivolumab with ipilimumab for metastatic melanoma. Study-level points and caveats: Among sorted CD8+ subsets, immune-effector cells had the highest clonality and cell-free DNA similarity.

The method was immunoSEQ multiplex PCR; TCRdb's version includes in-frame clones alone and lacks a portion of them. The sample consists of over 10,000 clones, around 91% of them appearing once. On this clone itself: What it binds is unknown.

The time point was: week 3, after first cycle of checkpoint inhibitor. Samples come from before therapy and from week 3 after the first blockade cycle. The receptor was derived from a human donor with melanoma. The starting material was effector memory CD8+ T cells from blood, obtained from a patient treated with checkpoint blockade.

DNA of the CDR3: TGTGCCAGTACCTGGACTAGCGCGGGCACCGGGGAGCTGTTTTTT. As protein: CASTWTSAGTGELFF. The J gene is TRBJ2-2, the V gene TRBV19; 9 bases match TRBD2. V shed 7 bases and J 4 bases; nucleotides not matched to a gene: 7. Germline V gives CDR1 LNHDA, CDR2 SQIVND (reference sequence). This CDR3 is 15 amino acids long.